This TCR beta chain was captured by sequencing in a study of cytomegalovirus exposure and HLA in healthy donors. The CDR3 has 13 residues. V dropped 2 bases and J dropped 4 bases, with 8 bases sitting between them. The germline V gene has CDR1 SEHNR and CDR2 FQNEAQ (reference sequence). As regards this clone: The antigen is unknown.

Study conclusions and caveats: Certain sequence variants were highly shared and formed a cluster, and this cluster was likely a sequencing artifact. Because they were indistinguishable, some V segments, including TRBV6-2 and TRBV6-3, were excluded.

Those who donated were healthy bone marrow donors. The PCR made use of 60 Vbeta and 13 Jbeta primers. Per the authors' pipeline: The count from a later analysis was about 80 million unique TCR beta chains, 9.5 million to 13 million of them shared. Produced via immunoSEQ multiplex PCR; TCRdb's table is partial and in-frame only. The V and J calls and the clone size are those of that table, but D and trimming were determined from the DNA. The sample has approximately 180,000 clones; over 9.5% are singletons. The sequenced material came from PBMCs. The chain joins TRBV7-9 to TRBJ2-5, with TRBD1 as a possible D gene (6 bases). The TCR comes from a man aged 50 or older in good health and CMV-seropositive. The CDR3 coding sequence is TGTGCCAGCAGCTTAACAGGGTTAGAGACCCAGTACTTC. Translating gives CASSLTGLETQYF.